The 16 T cell receptor beta chains in this list originate from one sample, sequenced in a study of blood T cell repertoires in COVID-19. Clones were read by immunoSEQ multiplex PCR, and TCRdb kept only the in-frame ones, dropping some. In the table there are 100,000 to 150,000 clones, around nine tenths of which are singletons. Material: peripheral blood. The receptors stem from a man aged 55-75 years with COVID-19, enrolled during active disease.

This clone was observed a few times. The chain combines TRBV5-4 with TRBJ1-2; D perhaps matches TRBD1 (5 bases). The CDR3 runs 15 residues. V lost 4 bases to trimming and J lost 2 bases, with 15 bases between them. Looked up from germline, CDR1 is SGHNT and CDR2 is YYREEE (reference sequence). CDR3 bases: TGTGCCAGCAGCGCCCAGACAGATCCGAACTATGGCTACACCTTC. It encodes CASSAQTDPNYGYTF. Supplemented by reference TRBV5-4 and TRBJ1-2, the full variable domain reads ETGVTQSPTHLIKTRGQQVTLRCSSQSGHNTVSWYQQALGQGPQFIFQYYREEENGRGNFPPRFSGLQFPNYSSELNVNALELDDSALYLCASSAQTDPNYGYTFGSGTRLTVV.

The CDR3 DNA sequence: TGTGCCAGCAGTGAATCGGGCAGGGGGCCGTACGAGCAGTACTTC. As protein: CASSESGRGPYEQYF. V and J are TRBV2 and TRBJ2-7, with TRBD1 matching 8 bases. After removal of 2 bases from V and 4 bases from J, the junction contained 7 bases not matched to a gene. The CDR3 is made up of 15 amino acids. Germline lookup yields CDR1 SNHLY and CDR2 FYNNEI.

The chain links TRBV6-2 or TRBV6-3 to TRBJ1-5; the D gene is possibly TRBD1 (6 bases). The CDR3 is made up of 15 amino acids. Trimming stripped 8 bases from V and 3 bases from J, with 17 bases between. From germline, CDR1 is MNHEY and CDR2 SVGEGT. In nucleotides, the CDR3 is TGTGCCAGCTGCCGGGACAACCGCCTCAATCAGCCCCAGCATTTT. This codes for CASCRDNRLNQPQHF.

This chain connects TRBV5-1 to TRBJ1-2, with D tentatively TRBD1 (6 bases). The CDR3 length is 13 residues. Germline assignment: CDR1 SGHRS and CDR2 YFSETQ. V dropped 4 bases and J dropped 4 bases, with 11 bases sitting between them. CDR3 DNA: TGCGCCAGCAGCCATACAGGGACCTATGGCTACACCTTC. Translated: CASSHTGTYGYTF. Full variable domain (missing parts from reference TRBV5-1 and TRBJ1-2): KAGVTQTPRYLIKTRGQQVTLSCSPISGHRSVSWYQQTPGQGLQFLFEYFSETQRNKGNFPGRFSGRQFSNSRSEMNVSTLELGDSALYLCASSHTGTYGYTFGSGTRLTVV.

The V gene is TRBV29-1, the J gene TRBJ1-2; 7 bases line up with TRBD1. The ends lost 5 bases at V and 4 bases at J; junction bases unmatched: 7. Looked up from germline, CDR1 is SQVTM and CDR2 is ANQGSEA. The CDR3 extends over 13 amino acids. The CDR3 protein is CSVTWDSSYGYTF. In nucleotides, the CDR3 is TGCAGCGTTACCTGGGACAGCAGCTATGGCTACACCTTC.

This chain uses TRBV20-1 with TRBJ1-1; no clear D. CDR1 DFQATT and CDR2 SNEGSKA come from the germline V gene (reference sequence). Trimming took 4 bases from V and 8 from J, leaving 11 bases between them. This CDR3 contains 11 residues. CDR3 protein: CSAIAGVEAFF. For the CDR3, the DNA is TGCAGTGCTATCGCGGGAGTGGAAGCTTTCTTT.

The rearrangement uses TRBV6-5 and TRBJ1-2; 7 bases match TRBD1. Germline lookup yields CDR1 MNHEY and CDR2 SVGAGI. The CDR3 runs to 14 residues. V dropped 2 bases and J dropped 4; count of bases not matched to a gene: 4. The CDR3: CASSYVPGGYGYTF. Written as DNA, the CDR3 is TGTGCCAGCAGTTACGTCCCAGGGGGCTATGGCTACACCTTC.

This clone showed up just a few times. The chain recombines TRBV7-9 with TRBJ1-2, with D maybe TRBD1 (6 bases). V dropped 11 bases and J dropped 1 base, with 11 bases sitting between them. Germline V gives CDR1 SEHNR, CDR2 FQNEAQ (reference sequence). The CDR3 length is 12 residues. This chain's CDR3 is CAGQPLNYGYTF. For the CDR3, the DNA is TGTGCCGGACAGCCACTTAACTATGGCTACACCTTC.

This chain joins TRBV5-4 and TRBJ1-3, with D possibly TRBD1 on 6 matching bases. The CDR3 covers 14 residues. Germline CDR1 SGHNT, CDR2 YYREEE (reference sequence). The V gene lost 4 bases and the J gene lost 3 bases, with 11 bases spanning the gap. CDR3 DNA: TGTGCCAGCAGCCCACAGGGTAGTGGAAACACCATATATTTT. Translating gives CASSPQGSGNTIYF.

The CDR3 coding sequence is TGTGCCAGCAGCTTAGTCGAGCGGGGGAGACTACAAGAGACCCAGTACTTC. Translation: CASSLVERGRLQETQYF. The chain links TRBV13 to TRBJ2-5; 8 bases line up with TRBD2. The CDR3 length is 17 residues. Germline-derived CDR1 and CDR2 are PRHDT and FYEKMQ (reference sequence). The junction had 9 bases not matched to a gene; V was cut back by 1 base and J by 2 bases.

Notes on this clone: The junction differs from germline at one of its ends, possibly a read error. The chain links TRBV12-3 or TRBV12-4 to TRBJ1-1, with D unclear. The CDR3 has 12 residues. The CDR3 DNA sequence: TGTGCCAGCGGTTTAGGGAGCACTGAAGCTTTCTTT. The encoded protein is CASGLGSTEAFF.

This clone was found once. The chain links TRBV7-9 to TRBJ1-2; TRBD1 aligns across 7 bases. The germline V gene encodes CDR1 SEHNR and CDR2 FQNEAQ (reference sequence). With 8 bases clipped from V and 4 bases from J, the junction kept 7 bases outside the gene matches. The CDR3 has 13 residues. The CDR3 nucleotides read TGTGCCAGCCATAAGCAGGGGGTCTATGGCTACACCTTC. It encodes CASHKQGVYGYTF.

This chain's CDR3 is CASSTQTGTNYGYTF. The CDR3 DNA follows: TGTGCCAGCAGCACCCAGACAGGGACTAACTATGGCTACACCTTC. The chain combines TRBV5-4 with TRBJ1-2, with TRBD1 identical over 7 bases. The V gene end was trimmed by 4 bases and the J gene end by 0 bases; junction bases not matched to a gene: 6. Per germline, CDR1 SGHNT and CDR2 YYREEE (reference sequence). This CDR3 region has 15 residues.

This chain joins TRBV5-6 and TRBJ1-4; D not certain. The V gene lost 3 bases and the J gene lost 2 bases, with 14 bases spanning the gap. The CDR3 length is 16 residues. Germline V gene lookup returns CDR1 SGHDT and CDR2 YYEEEE. The CDR3 DNA reads TGTGCCAGCAGCTGGCGGGTCGCGGGGACTAATGAAAAACTGTTTTTT. Its translation: CASSWRVAGTNEKLFF.

This clone has only a few counts. J is TRBJ2-2 and V is TRBV5-1, with D perhaps TRBD2 (5 bases). Germline values: CDR1 SGHRS, CDR2 YFSETQ. V was shortened by 3 bases and J by 6 bases, with 15 bases between the two germline ends. The CDR3 length is 15 residues. CDR3: CASSSAPKLAGELFF. The CDR3 DNA sequence: TGCGCCAGCAGCTCTGCCCCAAAACTAGCCGGGGAGCTGTTTTTT.

The chain combines TRBV11-3 with TRBJ2-2; D may be TRBD1 (5 bases). Per germline, CDR1 SGHNT and CDR2 YENEEA. The CDR3 spans 16 residues. Trimming removed 1 base at V and 0 bases at J, with 9 bases between. The chain's CDR3 is CASSLASGTNTGELFF. The CDR3 region has the DNA TGTGCCAGCAGCTTAGCGTCAGGGACGAACACCGGGGAGCTGTTTTTT. The full variable domain, completed using reference TRBV11-3 and TRBJ2-2, is EAGVVQSPRYKIIEKKQPVAFWCNPISGHNTLYWYLQNLGQGPELLIRYENEEAVDDSQLPKDRFSAERLKGVDSTLKIQPAELGDSAVYLCASSLASGTNTGELFFGEGSRLTVL.